A single sample is the source of the 7 T cell receptor beta chains below, sequenced in a study of graft-versus-host responses after intestinal transplantation. Their antigen targets remain unknown. The table came from immunoSEQ multiplex PCR; TCRdb's copy has only in-frame clones and leaves some out. The sample records some 100,000 clones, 75% to 95% being singletons. Sequences were derived from unstimulated CD8+ T cells sorted from spleen or lymph node cells, sampled before intestinal transplant. The receptors originated from a human donor who received an intestinal transplant.

This clone was picked up one time. The chain uses TRBV30 and TRBJ2-7; TRBD1 matches at 9 bases. Trimming at V came to 4 bases and at J to 7 bases, leaving 11 bases not matched to a gene. The CDR3 length is 14 residues. Germline CDR1 reads GTSNPN; CDR2 reads SVGIG (reference sequence). This chain's CDR3 is CAWIHGQGWGEQYF. The CDR3 region has the DNA TGTGCCTGGATCCACGGACAGGGGTGGGGGGAGCAGTACTTC.

The V call is TRBV4-2, the J call TRBJ1-3; D unresolved. This CDR3 comprises 15 residues. Germline CDR1 reads LGHNA; CDR2 reads YNFKEQ. The V gene lost 0 bases and the J gene lost 4 bases, with 10 bases spanning the gap. CDR3 residues: CASSQDLGAGNTIYF. CDR3 in DNA: TGTGCCAGCAGCCAAGATTTGGGTGCGGGAAACACCATATATTTT.

The rearrangement joins TRBV7-6 to TRBJ2-1; 9 bases map to TRBD2. V trimming: 4 bases; J trimming: 4 bases; junction bases outside the gene matches: 8. The CDR3 runs 16 residues. CDR1 SGHVS and CDR2 FNYEAQ come from the germline V gene. For the CDR3, the DNA is TGTGCCAGCAGCTCTATCGACCTAGCGGGGTACAATGAGCAGTTCTTC. It encodes CASSSIDLAGYNEQFF.

This chain uses TRBV9 with TRBJ2-1; 9 bases map to TRBD2. Germline CDR1 is SGDLS and CDR2 is YYNGEE. CDR3 length equals 15 residues. The V and J ends lost 2 bases and 4 bases, in that order; junction bases with no gene match: 4. The DNA of the CDR3 is TGTGCCAGCAGCGTTGGCGGGGGGGATTACAATGAGCAGTTCTTC. This gives the protein CASSVGGGDYNEQFF.

DNA for the CDR3: TGTGCCAGCAGCTTAGGTCGTCTGAGCTCCTACGAGCAGTACTTC. It specifies CASSLGRLSSYEQYF. This chain joins TRBV7-6 and TRBJ2-7; no reliable D call. In germline, CDR1 is SGHVS, CDR2 FNYEAQ. V was clipped by 1 base and J by 0 bases, with 10 bases between them. The CDR3 runs 15 residues.

The chain uses TRBV11-1 and TRBJ2-5; TRBD1 might be the D (6 bases). CDR1 is SGHAT, CDR2 FQDESV, per germline (reference sequence). The CDR3 consists of 13 residues. Trimming removed 5 bases from V and 11 bases from J, with 18 bases in between. The CDR3, as DNA: TGTGCCAGCAGCCCGGACAGTATTAGGGAGCAGTACTTC. Translation: CASSPDSIREQYF.

V usage is TRBV14 and J usage is TRBJ2-1, with D hard to call. V was shortened by 1 base and J by 4 bases, with 8 bases between the two germline ends. CDR1 and CDR2 from the germline V gene are SGHDN and FVKESK. The CDR3 spans 14 residues. CDR3 protein: CASSQVISYNEQFF. CDR3 coding DNA: TGTGCCAGCAGCCAAGTTATCAGTTACAATGAGCAGTTCTTC.